In its sample, the clone carrying this T cell receptor (beta chain) was seen a few times. Its specificity is unknown. Built from TCR beta cDNA, the libraries had unique molecular identifiers in them. The T cell input of roughly 0.9 to 11 million gave approximately 460,000 cDNA molecules. MiXCR, run by TCRdb on the PCR reads, gives a single entry per CDR3 protein. The sample records around 770,000 distinct CDR3 sequences, 40% to 55% being singletons. The record originates from a study of post-analysis software for immune sequencing data. Germline CDR1 and CDR2: SGHKS and YYEKEE (reference sequence). J lost 9 bases, V lost 5 bases, and 10 bases had no gene match. The CDR3 contains 14 residues. Study-wide results and caveats: Several TRBV segments, TRBV5-6, TRBV5-1 and TRBV20-1 among them, were found more frequent in patients than controls. Diversity measured as normalized Chao1 was significantly lower in multiple sclerosis patients than in controls. Co-batched samples clustered tightly together by F measure.

This receptor was obtained from a girl aged 10-17 years with multiple sclerosis. The sequenced material came from blood. The rearrangement links TRBV5-5 to TRBJ2-1; 8 bases are shared with TRBD2. The CDR3 DNA is TGTGCCAGCAGATGGCCGGGACTAGTCACTGAGCAGTTCTTC. Encoded protein: CASRWPGLVTEQFF.